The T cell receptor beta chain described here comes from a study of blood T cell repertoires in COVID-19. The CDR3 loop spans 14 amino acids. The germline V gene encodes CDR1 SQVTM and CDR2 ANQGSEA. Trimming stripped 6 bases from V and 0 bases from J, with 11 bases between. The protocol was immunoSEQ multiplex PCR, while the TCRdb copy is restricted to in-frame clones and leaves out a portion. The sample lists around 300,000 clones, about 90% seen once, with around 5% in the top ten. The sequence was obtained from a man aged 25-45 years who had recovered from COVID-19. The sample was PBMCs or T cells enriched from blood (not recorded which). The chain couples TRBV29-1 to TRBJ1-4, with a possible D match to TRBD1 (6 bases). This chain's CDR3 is CSVAPGATNEKLFF. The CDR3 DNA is TGCAGCGTGGCTCCAGGGGCAACTAATGAAAAACTGTTTTTT.